The next 18 T cell receptor beta chains were all read from a single sample in a study of T cell clonality in common variable immunodeficiency. TCRdb's table, derived via immunoSEQ multiplex PCR, lists solely in-frame clones and lacks some. This sample carries approximately 29,000 clones, none of them present only once. Study-level points and caveats: Common variable immunodeficiency TCR beta sequences reportedly had fewer deletions and N-nucleotide insertions.

What these receptors recognize is not known. Sequenced input: peripheral blood mononuclear cells. These receptors were taken from a human donor with common variable immunodeficiency.

A note on this clone: The read finishes 3 residues shy of the CDR3 end, and the germline J gene is used to complete it. The chain links TRBV7-9 to TRBJ2-7, with D possibly being TRBD2 (6 bases). The CDR3 consists of 15 residues. The V gene lost 4 bases and the J gene lost 0 bases, with 13 bases spanning the gap. From germline, CDR1 is SEHNR and CDR2 FQNEAQ (reference sequence). The sequenced part of the CDR3 DNA is TGTGCCAGCAGCTACTCCCGGGACTTCTCCTACGAG. This sequence encodes CASSYSRDFSYE. The whole CDR3 sequence is CASSYSRDFSYEQYF. Together with reference TRBV7-9 and TRBJ2-7, the CDR3 gives the full variable domain: DTGVSQNPRHKITKRGQNVTFRCDPISEHNRLYWYRQTLGQGPEFLTYFQNEAQLEKSRLLSDRFSAERPKGSFSTLEIQRTEQGDSAMYLCASSYSRDFSYEQYFGPGTRLTVT.

In its sample, this clone was seen many times. The read ends 3 residues early relative to the CDR3; the germline J gene fills the gap. This rearrangement joins TRBV19 to TRBJ1-5, with 9 bases aligning to TRBD1. Germline assignment: CDR1 LNHDA and CDR2 SQIVND (reference sequence). CDR3 length: 15 residues. V gave up 2 bases and J gave up 2 bases; unmatched junction bases: 1. The part of the CDR3 DNA that was read is TGTGCCAGTAGTATAAGGACAGGGGGCAATCAGCCC. Residues: CASSIRTGGNQP. From start to end, the CDR3 is CASSIRTGGNQPQHF.

This clone was seen at least ten times. The DNA ends 3 residues before the CDR3 does, and the rest of the CDR3 is filled in from the germline J gene. The chain joins TRBV6-1 to TRBJ1-4; D is ambiguous. Germline lookup yields CDR1 MNHNS and CDR2 SASEGT. This CDR3 comprises 12 residues. CDR3 DNA, as far as it was read: TGTGCCAGCAGTGAGATCAGATGGAAA. Translating gives CASSEIRWK. The entire CDR3 is CASSEIRWKLFF.

This clone came up many times. Sequencing ends 3 residues short of the CDR3 end; the germline J gene provides the rest. The V gene is TRBV2, the J gene TRBJ1-1; D gene unclear. CDR1 and CDR2 from the germline V gene are SNHLY and FYNNEI. This CDR3 region has 13 residues. V was shortened by 6 bases and J by 4 bases, with 12 bases between the two germline ends. This CDR3 reads CASSRQDGTEAFF. The sequenced part of the CDR3 DNA is TGTGCCAGCAGCCGCCAGGATGGCACTGAA.

This clone was detected many times. The read ends 3 residues shy of where the CDR3 ends; the end is completed using the germline J gene. The rearrangement joins TRBV5-4 to TRBJ1-4; no reliable D call. CDR3 size: 13 residues. Germline lookup yields CDR1 SGHNT and CDR2 YYREEE (reference sequence). The part of the CDR3 DNA that was read is TGTGCCAGCAGCTTGGAACTAGCGGGAGTA. Translating it yields CASSLELAGV. In full, the CDR3 reads CASSLELAGVLFF.

This clone was picked up a small number of times. The CDR3 DNA, read in part, is TGTGCCAGCAGTGCCAGCTATGGC. It is translated as CASSASYG. The complete CDR3 protein is CASSASYGYTF. J is TRBJ1-2 and V is TRBV2; no definite D call. The read comes to an end 3 residues before the CDR3 does, leaving the germline J gene to fill in the end. This CDR3 has 11 residues. Germline V lookup: CDR1 SNHLY, CDR2 FYNNEI. V was trimmed by 4 bases and J by 4 bases, leaving 4 bases between them.

This clone was seen a few times. The CDR3 protein is CASSLGTSGRVNTDTQYF. CDR3 bases read: TGTGCCAGCAGCCTGGGGACTAGCGGGAGGGTTAACACAGATACG. The chain is built from TRBV7-6 and TRBJ2-3; TRBD2 matches 16 bases. The read finishes 3 residues shy of the CDR3 end, and the germline J gene is used to complete it. V dropped 5 bases and J dropped 2; count of bases not matched to a gene: 7. Germline V gene data show CDR1 as SGHVS and CDR2 as FNYEAQ. This CDR3 has 18 residues.

Concerning this clone: Read data end 3 residues before the CDR3 end; the end is taken from the germline J gene. V gene TRBV19 combines with J gene TRBJ2-7; TRBD2 aligns across 7 bases. The V gene's germline CDR1 is LNHDA and CDR2 SQIVND (reference sequence). V was clipped by 5 bases and J by 0 bases; unmatched bases: 10. The CDR3 runs to 16 residues. CDR3 bases read: TGTGCCAGTAGTCCAAAAAAGGCTAGCGGCTCCTACGAG. Encoded protein: CASSPKKASGSYE. The full CDR3 protein reads CASSPKKASGSYEQYF.

This clone was detected ten times or more. From the germline J gene comes the end of the CDR3, since the read stops 3 residues before it. The chain recombines TRBV2 with TRBJ1-4; 7 bases are shared with TRBD1. The CDR3 is 14 amino acids. Germline lookup yields CDR1 SNHLY and CDR2 FYNNEI. V dropped 6 bases and J dropped 8; count of bases not matched to a gene: 9. CDR3 loop: CASSAQGVGEKLFF. The CDR3 DNA, read in part, is TGTGCCAGCAGCGCCCAGGGGGTTGGGGAAAAA.

Many counts were recorded for this clone. The read gets to within 3 residues of the CDR3 end, and the germline J gene fills in the rest. The V gene is TRBV19, the J gene TRBJ1-1; D might be TRBD1 (5 bases). Germline lookup yields CDR1 LNHDA and CDR2 SQIVND (reference sequence). V lost 5 bases and J 0 bases, leaving 13 bases between the germline ends. The CDR3 totals 15 residues. CDR3 DNA (partial): TGTGCCAGTAGTCGAGGTCAGGGCCTGAACACTGAA. It translates to CASSRGQGLNTE. The full CDR3 protein reads CASSRGQGLNTEAFF.

This clone was found a few times. The sequence runs out 3 residues before the end of the CDR3; the remainder is reconstructed from the germline J gene. This sequence joins TRBV30 and TRBJ2-1; D gene ambiguous. Deletions cut 6 bases from V and 5 bases from J, with 11 bases between. The CDR3 has 12 residues. Germline V gives CDR1 GTSNPN, CDR2 SVGIG (reference sequence). The CDR3 region is CACTDKDNEQFF. The CDR3 DNA, read in part, is TGTGCCTGTACCGACAAGGACAATGAG.

This clone was seen a few times. Partial CDR3 DNA: TGTGCCAGCAGTCCCGGGACTAGCGGCTACAATGAG. It is translated as CASSPGTSGYNE. In full, the CDR3 is CASSPGTSGYNEQFF. This sequence joins TRBV5-5 and TRBJ2-1; 11 bases map to TRBD2. The read terminates 3 residues ahead of where the CDR3 ends, so the germline J gene completes it. V shed 5 bases, J shed 3 bases, and the junction held 4 bases outside the gene matches. This CDR3 comprises 15 residues. Germline CDR1 reads SGHKS; CDR2 reads YYEKEE (reference sequence).

A few counts support this clone. The read ends 3 residues early relative to the CDR3; the germline J gene fills the gap. V and J are TRBV7-9 and TRBJ1-4; no firm D call. Germline CDR1 and CDR2: SEHNR and FQNEAQ (reference sequence). V was cut by 1 base and J by 8 bases, with 8 bases left in between. The CDR3 spans 13 residues. This CDR3 reads CASSLDSSEKLFF. CDR3 DNA, as far as it was read: TGTGCCAGCAGCTTAGATTCCTCGGAAAAA.

Turning to this clone: The read ends 3 residues before the CDR3 terminus; that terminus is restored from the germline J gene. V usage is TRBV19 and J usage is TRBJ1-5; weak D call: TRBD1 (5 bases). The CDR3 has 14 amino acids. The V gene lost 1 base and the J gene lost 5 bases, with 9 bases spanning the gap. CDR1 and CDR2 (germline): LNHDA, SQIVND (reference sequence). The sequenced part of the CDR3 DNA is TGTGCCAGTAGTATAGGGGGCTCGTATCAGCCC. This translates into CASSIGGSYQP. The entire CDR3 is CASSIGGSYQPQHF.

This clone has at least ten counts. The missing CDR3 end, 3 residues past where the read stops, is filled in from the germline J gene. The chain employs TRBV19 and TRBJ2-3; 7 positions agree with TRBD1. Germline V CDR1 and CDR2: LNHDA, SQIVND (reference sequence). This CDR3 has 15 residues. V lost 3 bases to trimming and J lost 0 bases; unmatched junction nucleotides: 3. The part of the CDR3 DNA that was read is TGTGCCAGTAGTATCGACAGGGCTAGCACAGATACG. Protein sequence: CASSIDRASTDT. The complete CDR3 reads CASSIDRASTDTQYF.

With respect to this clone: The CDR3 end lies 3 residues beyond the end of the read and is filled in from the germline J gene. This sequence joins TRBV2 and TRBJ1-5; maybe TRBD1 (5 bases). The V gene's germline CDR1 is SNHLY and CDR2 FYNNEI. Trimming took off 6 bases at V and 1 base at J, with 7 bases between the two ends. CDR3 length: 13 residues. The CDR3 protein is CASRGLSNQPQHF. The covered CDR3 bases are TGTGCCAGCAGGGGACTCAGCAATCAGCCC.

This clone was counted a few times. Read sequence stops 3 residues before the CDR3 end, and the germline J gene provides the missing end. Other DNA sequences in this sample translate to the same CDR3. The rearrangement links TRBV5-1 to TRBJ2-7; tentatively, D is TRBD2 (5 bases). V was cut by 0 bases and J by 0 bases, with 7 bases left in between. There are 14 residues in the CDR3. Germline V gene sequence: CDR1 SGHRS, CDR2 YFSETQ. The sequenced part of the CDR3 DNA is TGCGCCAGCAGCTTGGCGGGGAGCTCCTACGAG. Protein sequence: CASSLAGSSYE. The full CDR3 protein reads CASSLAGSSYEQYF. Supplemented by reference TRBV5-1 and TRBJ2-7, the full variable domain reads KAGVTQTPRYLIKTRGQQVTLSCSPISGHRSVSWYQQTPGQGLQFLFEYFSETQRNKGNFPGRFSGRQFSNSRSEMNVSTLELGDSALYLCASSLAGSSYEQYFGPGTRLTVT.

Worth noting for this clone: The CDR3 end lies 3 residues beyond the end of the read and is filled in from the germline J gene. V is TRBV5-1 and J is TRBJ2-7; unclear D gene. The germline CDR1 and CDR2 sequences are SGHRS and YFSETQ. The CDR3 covers 14 residues. Trimming cost V 0 bases and J 3 bases, with 10 bases left between them. The CDR3 spells CASSLEAFDYEQYF. The CDR3 DNA, read in part, is TGCGCCAGCAGCTTGGAGGCATTTGACTACGAG.